The present T cell receptor (beta chain) was sequenced within a study of cytomegalovirus exposure and HLA in healthy donors. Study-level results: Immune exposure information available was restricted to CMV serostatus. It was reported that TCR beta sequences correctly inferred the HLA-A and HLA-B alleles for most subjects. Differences between HLA loci emerged in a later analysis of TCR association rates, with DRB1 most and HLA-C fewest. Cytomegalovirus-associated status was assigned to some 180 TCR beta chains.

On this clone: The antigen remains unidentified.

With 4 bases clipped from V and 4 bases from J, the junction kept 12 bases outside the gene matches. CDR1 and CDR2 (germline): ENHRY, SYGVKD. The length of the CDR3 is 16 residues. Use of 60 Vbeta and 13 Jbeta primers characterized the PCR. The assay was immunoSEQ multiplex PCR, and TCRdb's table has in-frame clones only and misses some. The table includes 95,000 to 150,000 clones, around 80% detected once. What was sequenced was PBMCs. This receptor was taken from a man aged 25-45 years in good health and CMV-seropositive. The genes are TRBV10-3 and TRBJ1-1; the match to TRBD1 covers 7 bases. The CDR3 sequence is CAISGSRTGGLTEAFF. The CDR3 coding sequence is TGTGCCATCAGTGGTTCCAGGACAGGTGGACTCACTGAAGCTTTCTTT.